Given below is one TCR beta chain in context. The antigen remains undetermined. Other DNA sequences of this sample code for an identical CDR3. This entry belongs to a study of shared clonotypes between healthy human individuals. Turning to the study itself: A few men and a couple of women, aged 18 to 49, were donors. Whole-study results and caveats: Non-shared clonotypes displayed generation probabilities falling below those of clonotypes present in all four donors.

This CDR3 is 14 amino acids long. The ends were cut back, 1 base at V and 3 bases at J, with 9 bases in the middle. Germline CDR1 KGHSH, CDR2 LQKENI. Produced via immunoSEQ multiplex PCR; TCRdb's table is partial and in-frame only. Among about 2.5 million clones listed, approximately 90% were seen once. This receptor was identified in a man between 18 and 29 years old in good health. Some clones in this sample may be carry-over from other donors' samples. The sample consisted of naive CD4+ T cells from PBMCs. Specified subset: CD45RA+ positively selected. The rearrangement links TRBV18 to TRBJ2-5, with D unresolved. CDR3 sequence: CASSPLATEETQYF. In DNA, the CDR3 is TGTGCCAGCTCACCACTGGCTACCGAAGAGACCCAGTACTTC.